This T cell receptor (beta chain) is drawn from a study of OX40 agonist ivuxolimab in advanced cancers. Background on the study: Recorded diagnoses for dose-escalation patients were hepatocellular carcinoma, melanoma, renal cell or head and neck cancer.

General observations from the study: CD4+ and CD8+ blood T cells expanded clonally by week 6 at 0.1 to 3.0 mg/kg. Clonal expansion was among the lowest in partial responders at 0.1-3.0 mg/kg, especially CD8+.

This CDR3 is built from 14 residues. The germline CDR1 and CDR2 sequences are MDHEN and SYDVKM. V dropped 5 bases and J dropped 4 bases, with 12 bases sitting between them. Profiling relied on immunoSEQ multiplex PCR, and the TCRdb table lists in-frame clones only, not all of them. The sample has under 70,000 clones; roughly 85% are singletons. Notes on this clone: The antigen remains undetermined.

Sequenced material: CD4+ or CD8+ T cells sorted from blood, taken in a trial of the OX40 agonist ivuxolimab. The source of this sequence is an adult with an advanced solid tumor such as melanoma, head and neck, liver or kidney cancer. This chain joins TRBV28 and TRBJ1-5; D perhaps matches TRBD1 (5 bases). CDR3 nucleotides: TGTGCCAGCAGTGCCGGGACCATTAATCAGCCCCAGCATTTT. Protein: CASSAGTINQPQHF. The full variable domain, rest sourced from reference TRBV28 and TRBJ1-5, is DVKVTQSSRYLVKRTGEKVFLECVQDMDHENMFWYRQDPGLGLRLIYFSYDVKMKEKGDIPEGYSVSREKKERFSLILESASTNQTSMYLCASSAGTINQPQHFGDGTRLSIL.